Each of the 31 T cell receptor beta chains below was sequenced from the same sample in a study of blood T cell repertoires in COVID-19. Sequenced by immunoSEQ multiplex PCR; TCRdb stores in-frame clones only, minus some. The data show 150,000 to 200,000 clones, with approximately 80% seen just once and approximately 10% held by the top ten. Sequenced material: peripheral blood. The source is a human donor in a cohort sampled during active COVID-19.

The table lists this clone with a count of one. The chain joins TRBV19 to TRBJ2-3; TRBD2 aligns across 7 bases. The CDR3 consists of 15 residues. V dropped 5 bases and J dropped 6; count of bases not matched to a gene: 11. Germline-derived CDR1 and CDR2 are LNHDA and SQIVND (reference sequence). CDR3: CASSEDGRTSDTQYF. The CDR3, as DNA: TGTGCCAGTAGTGAAGACGGGAGGACTTCTGATACGCAGTATTTT.

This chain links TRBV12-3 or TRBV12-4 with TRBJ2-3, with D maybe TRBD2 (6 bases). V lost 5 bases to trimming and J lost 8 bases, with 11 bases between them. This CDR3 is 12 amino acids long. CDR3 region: CASSKSGGTQYF. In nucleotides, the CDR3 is TGTGCCAGCAGTAAATCCGGGGGTACGCAGTATTTT.

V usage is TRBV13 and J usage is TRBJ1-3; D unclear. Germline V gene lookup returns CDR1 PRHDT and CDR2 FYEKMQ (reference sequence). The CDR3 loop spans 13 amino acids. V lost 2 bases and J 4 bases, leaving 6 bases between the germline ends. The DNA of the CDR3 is TGTGCCAGCAGCTTACGGGTCGGAAACACCATATATTTT. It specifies CASSLRVGNTIYF.

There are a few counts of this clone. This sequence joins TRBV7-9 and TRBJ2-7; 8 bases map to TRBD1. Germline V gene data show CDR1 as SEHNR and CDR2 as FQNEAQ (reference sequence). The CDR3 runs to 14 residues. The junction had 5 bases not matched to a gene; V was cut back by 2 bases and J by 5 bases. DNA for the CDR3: TGTGCCAGCAGCTTAACGACAGGGGCCCACGAGCAGTACTTC. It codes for CASSLTTGAHEQYF.

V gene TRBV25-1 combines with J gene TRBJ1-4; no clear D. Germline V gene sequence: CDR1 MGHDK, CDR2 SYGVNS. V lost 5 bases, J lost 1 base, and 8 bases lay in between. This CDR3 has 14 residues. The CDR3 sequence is CASSRVETNEKLFF. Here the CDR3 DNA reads TGTGCCAGCAGTCGAGTAGAAACTAATGAAAAACTGTTTTTT.

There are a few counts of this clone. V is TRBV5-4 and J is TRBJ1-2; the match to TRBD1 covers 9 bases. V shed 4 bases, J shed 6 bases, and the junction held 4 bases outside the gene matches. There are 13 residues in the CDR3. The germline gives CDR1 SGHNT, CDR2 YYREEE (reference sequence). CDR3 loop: CASSGTGTHGYTF. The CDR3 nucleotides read TGTGCCAGCAGCGGGACAGGGACCCATGGCTACACCTTC.

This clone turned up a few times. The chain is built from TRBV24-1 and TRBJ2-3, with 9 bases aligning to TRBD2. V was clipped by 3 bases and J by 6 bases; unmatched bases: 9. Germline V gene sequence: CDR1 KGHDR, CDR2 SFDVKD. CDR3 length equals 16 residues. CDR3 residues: CATSDPQAGGPDTQYF. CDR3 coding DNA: TGTGCCACCAGTGATCCTCAGGCGGGGGGGCCGGATACGCAGTATTTT.

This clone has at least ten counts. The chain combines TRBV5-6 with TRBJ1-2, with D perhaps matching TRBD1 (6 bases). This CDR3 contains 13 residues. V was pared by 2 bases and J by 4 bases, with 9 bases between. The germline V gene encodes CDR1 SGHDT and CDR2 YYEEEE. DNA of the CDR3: TGTGCCAGCAGCTTAGGACAGCTCTATGGCTACACCTTC. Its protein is CASSLGQLYGYTF.

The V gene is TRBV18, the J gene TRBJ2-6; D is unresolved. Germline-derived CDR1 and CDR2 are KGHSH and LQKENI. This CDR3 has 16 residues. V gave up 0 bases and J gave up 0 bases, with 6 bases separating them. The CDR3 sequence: CASSPPRSSGANVLTF. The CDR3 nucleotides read TGTGCCAGCTCACCACCTAGGAGCTCTGGGGCCAACGTCCTGACTTTC.

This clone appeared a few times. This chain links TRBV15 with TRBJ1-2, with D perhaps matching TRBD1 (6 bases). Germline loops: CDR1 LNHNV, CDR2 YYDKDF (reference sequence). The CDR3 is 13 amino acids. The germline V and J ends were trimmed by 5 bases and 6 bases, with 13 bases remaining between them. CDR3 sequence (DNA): TGTGCCACCAGCGCCCGGGACACAGATGGCTACACCTTC. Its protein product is CATSARDTDGYTF.

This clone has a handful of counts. The CDR3 nucleotides read TGTGCCAGCGGGCCACAGGGGTTATCGAATGGCTACACCTTC. This sequence encodes CASGPQGLSNGYTF. The chain links TRBV27 to TRBJ1-2; TRBD1 matches at 7 bases. The ends lost 8 bases at V and 6 bases at J; junction bases unmatched: 12. CDR3 length: 14 amino acids. The germline gives CDR1 MNHEY, CDR2 SMNVEV (reference sequence).

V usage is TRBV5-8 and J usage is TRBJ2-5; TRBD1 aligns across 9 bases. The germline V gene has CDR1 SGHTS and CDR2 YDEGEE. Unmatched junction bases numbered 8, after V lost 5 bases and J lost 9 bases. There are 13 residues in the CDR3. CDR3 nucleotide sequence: TGTGCCAGCAGGCCACAGGGGGCTTGGGCCCAGTACTTC. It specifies CASRPQGAWAQYF. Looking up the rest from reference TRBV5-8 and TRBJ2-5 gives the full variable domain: EAGVTQSPTHLIKTRGQQATLRCSPISGHTSVYWYQQALGLGLQFLLWYDEGEERNRGNFPPRFSGRQFPNYSSELNVNALELEDSALYLCASRPQGAWAQYFGPGTRLLVL.

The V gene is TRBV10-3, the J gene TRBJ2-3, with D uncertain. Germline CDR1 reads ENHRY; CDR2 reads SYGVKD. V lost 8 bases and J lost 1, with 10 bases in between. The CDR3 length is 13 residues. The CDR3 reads CAISSPGTDTQYF. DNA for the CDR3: TGTGCCATCTCAAGCCCGGGCACAGATACGCAGTATTTT.

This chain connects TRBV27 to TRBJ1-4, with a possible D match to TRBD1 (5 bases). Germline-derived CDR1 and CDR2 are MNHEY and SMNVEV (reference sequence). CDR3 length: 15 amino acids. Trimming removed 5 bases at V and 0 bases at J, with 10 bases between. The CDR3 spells CASSLSTATNEKLFF. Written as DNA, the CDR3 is TGTGCCAGCAGTCTTTCGACAGCAACTAATGAAAAACTGTTTTTT.

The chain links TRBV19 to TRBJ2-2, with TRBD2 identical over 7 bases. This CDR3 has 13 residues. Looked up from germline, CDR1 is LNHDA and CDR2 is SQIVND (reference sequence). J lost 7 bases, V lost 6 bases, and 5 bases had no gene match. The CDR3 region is CASRAGLVGELFF. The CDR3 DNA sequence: TGTGCCAGTAGGGCAGGACTAGTCGGGGAGCTGTTTTTT.

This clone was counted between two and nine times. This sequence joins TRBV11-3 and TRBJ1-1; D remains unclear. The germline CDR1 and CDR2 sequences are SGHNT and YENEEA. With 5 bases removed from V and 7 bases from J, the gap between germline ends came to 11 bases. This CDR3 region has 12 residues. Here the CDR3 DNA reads TGTGCCAGCAGCCCCGGGGATGGTGAAGCTTTCTTT. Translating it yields CASSPGDGEAFF.

CDR3 residues: CASSDLFGQGVETQYF. CDR3 nucleotide sequence: TGTGCCAGCAGTGACCTTTTCGGACAGGGGGTAGAGACCCAGTACTTC. J is TRBJ2-5 and V is TRBV25-1; 10 positions agree with TRBD1. This CDR3 is 16 amino acids long. The germline V gene has CDR1 MGHDK and CDR2 SYGVNS. Trimming took 3 bases from V and 4 from J; bases not matched to a gene: 8.

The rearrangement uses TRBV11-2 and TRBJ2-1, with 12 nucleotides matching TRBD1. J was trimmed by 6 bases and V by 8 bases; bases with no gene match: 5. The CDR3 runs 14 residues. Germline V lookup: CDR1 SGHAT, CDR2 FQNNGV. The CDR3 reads CASATGQGANEQFF. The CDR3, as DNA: TGTGCCAGCGCGACGGGACAGGGGGCCAATGAGCAGTTCTTC.

For the CDR3, the DNA is TGTGCCAGTAGTCGGACGGGTAGACTACGCGAGCAGTACTTC. It is translated as CASSRTGRLREQYF. This chain uses TRBV19 with TRBJ2-7, with D possibly TRBD2 on 5 matching bases. Germline V gene sequence: CDR1 LNHDA, CDR2 SQIVND (reference sequence). The CDR3 extends over 14 amino acids. V lost 5 bases, J lost 6 bases, and 17 bases lay in between.

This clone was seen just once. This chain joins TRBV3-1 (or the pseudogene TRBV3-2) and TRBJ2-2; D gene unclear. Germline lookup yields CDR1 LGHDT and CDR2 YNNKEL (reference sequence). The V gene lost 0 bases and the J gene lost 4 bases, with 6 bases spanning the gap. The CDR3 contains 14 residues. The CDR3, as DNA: TGTGCCAGCAGCCAAGATCCATCCACCGGGGAGCTGTTTTTT. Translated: CASSQDPSTGELFF.

CDR3 loop: CASSLAAGREYQETQYF. The CDR3 DNA sequence: TGTGCCAGCAGCTTAGCTGCAGGGAGGGAATACCAAGAGACCCAGTACTTC. The genes are TRBV11-1 and TRBJ2-5, with 7 bases that match TRBD2. V shed 0 bases and J 0 bases; nucleotides not matched to a gene: 7. Germline lookup yields CDR1 SGHAT and CDR2 FQDESV (reference sequence). The CDR3 extends over 17 amino acids.

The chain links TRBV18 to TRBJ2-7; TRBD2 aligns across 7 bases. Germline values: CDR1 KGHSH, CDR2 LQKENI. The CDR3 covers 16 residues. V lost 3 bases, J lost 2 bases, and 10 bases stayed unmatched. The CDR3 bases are TGTGCCAGCTCACCGGGCAGCGGGGTTACAACCTACGAGCAGTACTTC. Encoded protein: CASSPGSGVTTYEQYF.

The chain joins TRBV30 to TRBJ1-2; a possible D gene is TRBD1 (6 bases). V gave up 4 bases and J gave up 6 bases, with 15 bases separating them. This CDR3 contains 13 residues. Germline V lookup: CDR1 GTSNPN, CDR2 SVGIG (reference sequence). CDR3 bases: TGTGCCTGGAACCGGCCAGGGGCGGATGGCTACACCTTC. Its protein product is CAWNRPGADGYTF.

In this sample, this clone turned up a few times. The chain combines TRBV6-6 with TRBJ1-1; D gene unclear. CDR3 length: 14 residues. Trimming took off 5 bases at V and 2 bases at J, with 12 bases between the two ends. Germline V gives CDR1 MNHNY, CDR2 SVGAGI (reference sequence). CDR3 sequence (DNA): TGTGCCAGCAGTACGCGGGTGGGAAACACTGAAGCTTTCTTT. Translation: CASSTRVGNTEAFF.

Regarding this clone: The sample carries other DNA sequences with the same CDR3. The CDR3 region is CASSLGTGTYEQYF. DNA of the CDR3: TGTGCCAGCAGCTTAGGGACGGGAACCTACGAGCAGTACTTC. The genes are TRBV11-2 and TRBJ2-7, with D perhaps matching TRBD2 (5 bases). V lost 1 base and J lost 2, with 9 bases in between. CDR1 SGHAT and CDR2 FQNNGV come from the germline V gene. The length of the CDR3 is 14 residues.

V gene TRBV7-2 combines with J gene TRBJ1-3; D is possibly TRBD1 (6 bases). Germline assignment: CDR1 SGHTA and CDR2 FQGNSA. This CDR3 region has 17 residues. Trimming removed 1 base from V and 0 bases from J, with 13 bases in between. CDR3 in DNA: TGTGCCAGCAGCTTAGTTGGGACACTTCGCTCTGGAAACACCATATATTTT. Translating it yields CASSLVGTLRSGNTIYF.

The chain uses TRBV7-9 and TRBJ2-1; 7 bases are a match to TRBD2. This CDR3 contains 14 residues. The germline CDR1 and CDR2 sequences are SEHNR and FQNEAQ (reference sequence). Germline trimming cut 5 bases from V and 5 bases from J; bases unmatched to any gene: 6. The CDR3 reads CASSPKRENNEQFF. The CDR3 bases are TGTGCCAGCAGCCCAAAGCGGGAAAACAATGAGCAGTTCTTC.

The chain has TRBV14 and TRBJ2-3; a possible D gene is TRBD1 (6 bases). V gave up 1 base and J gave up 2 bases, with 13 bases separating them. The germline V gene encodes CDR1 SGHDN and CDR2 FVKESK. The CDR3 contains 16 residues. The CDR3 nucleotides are TGTGCCAGCAGCCAAGGTCGTGGACAGCTCACAGATACGCAGTATTTT. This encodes CASSQGRGQLTDTQYF.

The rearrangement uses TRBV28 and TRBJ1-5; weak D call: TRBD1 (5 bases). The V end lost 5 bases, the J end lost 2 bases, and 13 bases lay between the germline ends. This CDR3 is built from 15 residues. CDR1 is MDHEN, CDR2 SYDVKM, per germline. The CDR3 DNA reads TGTGCCAGCAGTCCTCGGGGGGTTGGCAATCAGCCCCAGCATTTT. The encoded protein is CASSPRGVGNQPQHF.

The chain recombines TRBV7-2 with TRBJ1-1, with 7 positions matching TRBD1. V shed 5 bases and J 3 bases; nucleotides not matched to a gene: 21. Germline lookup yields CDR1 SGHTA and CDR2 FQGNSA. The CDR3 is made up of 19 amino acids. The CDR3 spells CASSPRMTGPTGSDTEAFF. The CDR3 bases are TGTGCCAGCAGCCCAAGAATGACAGGGCCAACGGGGTCGGACACTGAAGCTTTCTTT. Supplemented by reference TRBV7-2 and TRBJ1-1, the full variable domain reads GAGVSQSPSNKVTEKGKDVELRCDPISGHTALYWYRQSLGQGLEFLIYFQGNSAPDKSGLPSDRFSAERTGGSVSTLTIQRTQQEDSAVYLCASSPRMTGPTGSDTEAFFGQGTRLTVV.

CDR3 sequence reads: CAWRLQGNTEAFF. In DNA form, the CDR3 reads TGTGCCTGGAGACTACAGGGTAACACTGAAGCTTTCTTT. The rearrangement uses TRBV30 and TRBJ1-1, with a possible D match to TRBD1 (6 bases). CDR3 length: 13 residues. Deletions cut 3 bases from V and 2 bases from J, with 10 bases between. Germline loops: CDR1 GTSNPN, CDR2 SVGIG (reference sequence).